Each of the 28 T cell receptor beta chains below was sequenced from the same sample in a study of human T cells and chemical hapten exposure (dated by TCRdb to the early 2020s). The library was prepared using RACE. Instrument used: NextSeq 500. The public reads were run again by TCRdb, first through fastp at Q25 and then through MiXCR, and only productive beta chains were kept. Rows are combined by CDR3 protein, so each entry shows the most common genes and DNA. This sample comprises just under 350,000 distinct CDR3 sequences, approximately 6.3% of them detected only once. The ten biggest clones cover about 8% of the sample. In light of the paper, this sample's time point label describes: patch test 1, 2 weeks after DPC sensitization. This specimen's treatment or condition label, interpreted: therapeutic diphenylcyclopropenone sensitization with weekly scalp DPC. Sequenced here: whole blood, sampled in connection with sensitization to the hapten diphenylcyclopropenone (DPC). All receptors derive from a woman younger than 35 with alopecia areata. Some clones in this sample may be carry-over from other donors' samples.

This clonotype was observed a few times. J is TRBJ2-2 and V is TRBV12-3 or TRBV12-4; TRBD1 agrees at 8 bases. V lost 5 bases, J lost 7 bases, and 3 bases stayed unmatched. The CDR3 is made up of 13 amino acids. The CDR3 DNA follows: TGTGCCAGCAGTGACAGGGGTAACGGGGAGCTGTTTTTT. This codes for CASSDRGNGELFF.

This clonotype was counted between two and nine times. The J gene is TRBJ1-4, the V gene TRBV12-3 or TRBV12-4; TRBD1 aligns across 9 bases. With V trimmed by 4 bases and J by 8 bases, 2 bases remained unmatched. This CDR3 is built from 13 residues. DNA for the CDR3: TGTGCCAGCAGTTCGGGGACAGGGGAAAAACTGTTTTTT. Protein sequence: CASSSGTGEKLFF.

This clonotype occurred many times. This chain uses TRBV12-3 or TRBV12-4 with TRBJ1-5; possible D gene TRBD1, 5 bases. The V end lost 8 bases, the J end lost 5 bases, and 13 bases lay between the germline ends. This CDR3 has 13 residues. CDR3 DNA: TGTGCCAGCCGCTGGGAGGGGTATCAGCCCCAGCATTTT. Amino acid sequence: CASRWEGYQPQHF.

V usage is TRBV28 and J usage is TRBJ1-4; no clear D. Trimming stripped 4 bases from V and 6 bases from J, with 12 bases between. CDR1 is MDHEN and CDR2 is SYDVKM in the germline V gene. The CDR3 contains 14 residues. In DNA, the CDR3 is TGTGCCAGCAGTTCGAGGATCAGCGATGAAAAACTGTTTTTT. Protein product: CASSSRISDEKLFF.

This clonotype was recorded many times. The CDR3 loop is CASSLTGNEQFF. The CDR3 DNA is TGCGCCAGCAGTCTGACAGGCAATGAGCAGTTCTTC. The chain carries TRBV4-3 and TRBJ2-1; D is perhaps TRBD1 (6 bases). The CDR3 spans 12 residues. The V gene's germline CDR1 is LGHNA and CDR2 YSLEER. The V and J ends lost 6 bases and 6 bases respectively, with 9 bases between them.

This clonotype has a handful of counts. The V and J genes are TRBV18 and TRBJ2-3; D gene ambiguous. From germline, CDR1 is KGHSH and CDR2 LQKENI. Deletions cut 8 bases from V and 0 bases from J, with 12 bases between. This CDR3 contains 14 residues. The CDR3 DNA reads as TGTGCCAGCACCGCGGCCACTAGCACAGATACGCAGTATTTT. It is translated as CASTAATSTDTQYF.

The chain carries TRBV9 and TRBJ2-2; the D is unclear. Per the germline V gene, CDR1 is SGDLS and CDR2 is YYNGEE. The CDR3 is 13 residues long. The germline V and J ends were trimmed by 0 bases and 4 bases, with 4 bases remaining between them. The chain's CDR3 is CASSVDGTGELFF. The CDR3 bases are TGTGCCAGCAGCGTAGACGGCACCGGGGAGCTGTTTTTT.

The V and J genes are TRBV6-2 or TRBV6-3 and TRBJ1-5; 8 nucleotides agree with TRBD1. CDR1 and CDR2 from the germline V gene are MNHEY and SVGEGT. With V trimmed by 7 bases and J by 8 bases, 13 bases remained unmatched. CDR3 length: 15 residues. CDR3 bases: TGTGCCAGCACATACTCCAACAGGGGGGTGAAGCCCCAGCATTTT. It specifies CASTYSNRGVKPQHF.

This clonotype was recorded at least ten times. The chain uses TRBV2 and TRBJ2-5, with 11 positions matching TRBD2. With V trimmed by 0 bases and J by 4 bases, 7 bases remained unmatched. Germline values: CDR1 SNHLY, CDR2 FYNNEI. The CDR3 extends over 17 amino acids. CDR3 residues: CASSEALLAGGRETQYF. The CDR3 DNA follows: TGTGCCAGCAGTGAAGCGCTGCTAGCGGGGGGCCGAGAGACCCAGTACTTC. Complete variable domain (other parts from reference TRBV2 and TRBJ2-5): EPEVTQTPSHQVTQMGQEVILRCVPISNHLYFYWYRQILGQKVEFLVSFYNNEISEKSEIFDDQFSVERPDGSNFTLKIRSTKLEDSAMYFCASSEALLAGGRETQYFGPGTRLLVL.

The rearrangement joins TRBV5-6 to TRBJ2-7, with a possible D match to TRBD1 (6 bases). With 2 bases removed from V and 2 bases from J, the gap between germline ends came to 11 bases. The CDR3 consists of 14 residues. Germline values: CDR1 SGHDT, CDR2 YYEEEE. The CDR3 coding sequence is TGTGCCAGCAGCTTTACAGGGATCGCCTACGAGCAGTACTTC. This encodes CASSFTGIAYEQYF.

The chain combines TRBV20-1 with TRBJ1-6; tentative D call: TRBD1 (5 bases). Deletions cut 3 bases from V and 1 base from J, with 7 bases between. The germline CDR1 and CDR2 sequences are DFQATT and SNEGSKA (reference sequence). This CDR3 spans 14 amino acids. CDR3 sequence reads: CSARGLSYNSPLHF. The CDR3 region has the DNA TGCAGTGCTAGGGGGCTGTCCTATAATTCACCCCTCCACTTT.

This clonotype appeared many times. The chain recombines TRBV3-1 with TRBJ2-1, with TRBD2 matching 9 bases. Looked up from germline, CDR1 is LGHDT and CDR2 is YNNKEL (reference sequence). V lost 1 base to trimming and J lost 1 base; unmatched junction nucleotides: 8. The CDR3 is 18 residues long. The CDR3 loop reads CASSQGRLAGWSYNEQFF. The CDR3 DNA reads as TGTGCCAGCAGCCAAGGACGTCTAGCGGGGTGGTCCTACAATGAGCAGTTCTTC.

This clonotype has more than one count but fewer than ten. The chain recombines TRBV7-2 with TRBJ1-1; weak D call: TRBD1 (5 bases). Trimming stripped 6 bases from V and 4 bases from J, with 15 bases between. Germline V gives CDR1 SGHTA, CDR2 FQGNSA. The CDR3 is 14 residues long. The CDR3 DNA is TGTGCCAGCAGTCAAGGGTCGGGGGGCACTGAAGCTTTCTTT. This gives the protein CASSQGSGGTEAFF.

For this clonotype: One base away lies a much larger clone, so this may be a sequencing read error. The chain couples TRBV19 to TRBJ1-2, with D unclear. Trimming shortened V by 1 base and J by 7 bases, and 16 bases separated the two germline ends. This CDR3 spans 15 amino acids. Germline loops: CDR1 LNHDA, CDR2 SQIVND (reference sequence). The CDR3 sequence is CASSIVWTSPFGYTF. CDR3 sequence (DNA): TGTGCCAGTAGTATAGTTTGGACCTCACCGTTTGGCTACACCTTC.

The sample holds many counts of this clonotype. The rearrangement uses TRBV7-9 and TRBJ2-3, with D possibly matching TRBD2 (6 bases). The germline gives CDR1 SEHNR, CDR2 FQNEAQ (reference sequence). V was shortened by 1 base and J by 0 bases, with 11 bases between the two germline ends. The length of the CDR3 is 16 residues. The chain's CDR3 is CASSLGPGLSTDTQYF. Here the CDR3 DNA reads TGTGCCAGCAGCTTAGGCCCGGGACTTAGCACAGATACGCAGTATTTT.

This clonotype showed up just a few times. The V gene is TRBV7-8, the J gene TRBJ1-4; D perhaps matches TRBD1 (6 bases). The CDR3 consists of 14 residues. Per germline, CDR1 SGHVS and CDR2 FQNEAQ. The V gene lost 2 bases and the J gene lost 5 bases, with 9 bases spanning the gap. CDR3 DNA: TGTGCCAGCAGCTTACCAGGGGCAAATGAAAAACTGTTTTTT. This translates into CASSLPGANEKLFF.

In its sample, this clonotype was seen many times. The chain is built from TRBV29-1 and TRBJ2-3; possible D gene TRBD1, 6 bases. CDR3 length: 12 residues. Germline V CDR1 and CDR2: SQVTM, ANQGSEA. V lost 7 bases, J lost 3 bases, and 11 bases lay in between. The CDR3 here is CSAHRDTDTQYF. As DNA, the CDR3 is TGCAGCGCTCACAGGGATACAGATACGCAGTATTTT.

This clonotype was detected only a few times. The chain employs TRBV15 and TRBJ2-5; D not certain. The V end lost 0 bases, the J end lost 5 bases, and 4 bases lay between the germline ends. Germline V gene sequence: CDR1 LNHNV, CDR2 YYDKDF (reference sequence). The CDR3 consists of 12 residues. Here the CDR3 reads CATSRDLETQYF. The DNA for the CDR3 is TGTGCCACCAGCAGAGATCTCGAGACCCAGTACTTC.

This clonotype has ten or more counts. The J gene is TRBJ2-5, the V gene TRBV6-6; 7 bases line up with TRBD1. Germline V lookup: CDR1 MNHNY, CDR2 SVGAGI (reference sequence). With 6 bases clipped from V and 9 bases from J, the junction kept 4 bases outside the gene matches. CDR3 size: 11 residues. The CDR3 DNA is TGTGCCAGCAGCCCGGGACAGCCCCAGTACTTC. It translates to CASSPGQPQYF.

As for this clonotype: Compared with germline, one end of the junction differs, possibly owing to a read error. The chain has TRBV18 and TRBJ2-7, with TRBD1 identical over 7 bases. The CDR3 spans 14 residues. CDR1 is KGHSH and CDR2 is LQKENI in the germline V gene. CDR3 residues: CASRGQLDSYEQYF. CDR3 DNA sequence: TGTGCCAGCAGGGGACAGTTGGATTCCTATGAGCAGTACTTC.

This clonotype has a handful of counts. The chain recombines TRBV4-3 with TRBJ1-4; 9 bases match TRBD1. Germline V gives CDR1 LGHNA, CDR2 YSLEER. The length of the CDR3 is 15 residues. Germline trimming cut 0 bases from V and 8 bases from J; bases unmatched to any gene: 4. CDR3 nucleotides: TGCGCCAGCAGCCAAGATCGACAGGGGGAGGAAAAACTGTTTTTT. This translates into CASSQDRQGEEKLFF.

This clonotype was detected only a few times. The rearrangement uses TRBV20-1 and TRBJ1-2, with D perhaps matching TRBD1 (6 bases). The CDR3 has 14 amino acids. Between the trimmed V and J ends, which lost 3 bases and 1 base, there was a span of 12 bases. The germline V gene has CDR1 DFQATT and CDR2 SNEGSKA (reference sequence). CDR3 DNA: TGCAGTGCTAGCCCGCAGGGGCGTAACTATGGCTACACCTTC. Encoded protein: CSASPQGRNYGYTF.

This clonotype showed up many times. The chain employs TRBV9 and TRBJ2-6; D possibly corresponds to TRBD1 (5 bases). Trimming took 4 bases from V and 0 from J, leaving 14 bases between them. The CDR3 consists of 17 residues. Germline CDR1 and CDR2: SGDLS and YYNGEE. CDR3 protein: CASSPRQTSSGANVLTF. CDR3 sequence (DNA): TGTGCCAGCAGCCCCCGACAGACGAGCTCTGGGGCCAACGTCCTGACTTTC.

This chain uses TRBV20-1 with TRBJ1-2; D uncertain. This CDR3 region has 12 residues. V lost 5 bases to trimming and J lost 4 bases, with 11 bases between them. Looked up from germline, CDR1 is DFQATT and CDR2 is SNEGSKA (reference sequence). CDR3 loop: CSAPKFGYGYTF. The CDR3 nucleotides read TGCAGTGCTCCAAAGTTCGGCTATGGCTACACCTTC.

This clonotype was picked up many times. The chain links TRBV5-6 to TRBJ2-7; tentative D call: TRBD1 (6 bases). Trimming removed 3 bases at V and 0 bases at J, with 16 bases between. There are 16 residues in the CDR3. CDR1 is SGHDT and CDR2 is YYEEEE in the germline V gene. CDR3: CASSSNGQRSSYEQYF. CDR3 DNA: TGTGCCAGCAGCTCCAACGGACAGAGGAGCTCCTACGAGCAGTACTTC.

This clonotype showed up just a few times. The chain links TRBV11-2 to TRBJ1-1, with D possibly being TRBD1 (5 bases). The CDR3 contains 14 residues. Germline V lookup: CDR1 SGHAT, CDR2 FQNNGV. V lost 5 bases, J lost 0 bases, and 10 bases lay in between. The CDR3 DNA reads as TGTGCCAGCAGCCCGGGACCACTGAACACTGAAGCTTTCTTT. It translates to CASSPGPLNTEAFF.

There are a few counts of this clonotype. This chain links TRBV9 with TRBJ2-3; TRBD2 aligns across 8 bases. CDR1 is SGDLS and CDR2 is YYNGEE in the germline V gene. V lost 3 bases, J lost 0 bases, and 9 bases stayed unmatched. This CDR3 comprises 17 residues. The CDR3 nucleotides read TGTGCCAGCAGCGAGAGGGTGACTAGCGTCAGCACAGATACGCAGTATTTT. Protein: CASSERVTSVSTDTQYF. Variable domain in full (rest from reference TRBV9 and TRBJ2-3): DSGVTQTPKHLITATGQRVTLRCSPRSGDLSVYWYQQSLDQGLQFLIQYYNGEERAKGNILERFSAQQFPDLHSELNLSSLELGDSALYFCASSERVTSVSTDTQYFGPGTRLTVL.

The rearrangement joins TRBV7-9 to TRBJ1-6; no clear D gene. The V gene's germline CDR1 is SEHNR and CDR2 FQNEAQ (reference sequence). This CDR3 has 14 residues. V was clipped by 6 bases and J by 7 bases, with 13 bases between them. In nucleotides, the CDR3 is TGTGCCAGCAGTATGGACTGGGTAAATTCACCCCTCCACTTT. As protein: CASSMDWVNSPLHF.